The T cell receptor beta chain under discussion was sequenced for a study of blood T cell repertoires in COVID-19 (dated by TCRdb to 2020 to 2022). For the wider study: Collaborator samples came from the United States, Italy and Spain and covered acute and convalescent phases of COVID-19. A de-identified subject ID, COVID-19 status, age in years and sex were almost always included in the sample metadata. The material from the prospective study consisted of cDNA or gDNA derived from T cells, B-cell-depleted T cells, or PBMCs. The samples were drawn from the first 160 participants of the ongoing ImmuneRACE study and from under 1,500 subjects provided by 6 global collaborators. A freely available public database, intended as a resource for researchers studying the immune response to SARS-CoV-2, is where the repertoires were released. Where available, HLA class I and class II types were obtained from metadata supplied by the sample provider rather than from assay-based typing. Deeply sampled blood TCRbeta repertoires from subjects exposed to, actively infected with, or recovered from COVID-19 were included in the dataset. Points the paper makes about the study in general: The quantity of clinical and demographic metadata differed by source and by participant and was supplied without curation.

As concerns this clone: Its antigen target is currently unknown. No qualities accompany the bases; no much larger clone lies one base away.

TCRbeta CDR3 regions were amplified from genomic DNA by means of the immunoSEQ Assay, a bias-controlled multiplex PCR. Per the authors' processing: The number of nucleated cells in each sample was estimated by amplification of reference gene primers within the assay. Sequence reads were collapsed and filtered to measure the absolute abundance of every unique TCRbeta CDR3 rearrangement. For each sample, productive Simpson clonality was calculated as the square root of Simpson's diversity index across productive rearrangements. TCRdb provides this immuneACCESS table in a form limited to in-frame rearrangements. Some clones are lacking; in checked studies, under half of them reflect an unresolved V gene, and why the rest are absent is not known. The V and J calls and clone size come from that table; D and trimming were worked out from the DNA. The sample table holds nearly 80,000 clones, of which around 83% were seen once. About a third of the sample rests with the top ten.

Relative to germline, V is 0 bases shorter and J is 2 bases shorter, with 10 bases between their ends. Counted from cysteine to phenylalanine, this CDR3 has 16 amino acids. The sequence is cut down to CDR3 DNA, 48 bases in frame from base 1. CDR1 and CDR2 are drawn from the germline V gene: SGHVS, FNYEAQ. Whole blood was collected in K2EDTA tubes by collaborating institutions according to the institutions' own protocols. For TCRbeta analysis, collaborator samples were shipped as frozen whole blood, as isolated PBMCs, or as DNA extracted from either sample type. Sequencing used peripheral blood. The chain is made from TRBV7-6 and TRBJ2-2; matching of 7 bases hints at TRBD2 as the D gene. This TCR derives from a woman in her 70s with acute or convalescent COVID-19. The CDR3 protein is CASSLARGGNTGELFF. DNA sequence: TGTGCCAGCAGCTTAGCGAGGGGGGGTAACACCGGGGAGCTGTTTTTT.